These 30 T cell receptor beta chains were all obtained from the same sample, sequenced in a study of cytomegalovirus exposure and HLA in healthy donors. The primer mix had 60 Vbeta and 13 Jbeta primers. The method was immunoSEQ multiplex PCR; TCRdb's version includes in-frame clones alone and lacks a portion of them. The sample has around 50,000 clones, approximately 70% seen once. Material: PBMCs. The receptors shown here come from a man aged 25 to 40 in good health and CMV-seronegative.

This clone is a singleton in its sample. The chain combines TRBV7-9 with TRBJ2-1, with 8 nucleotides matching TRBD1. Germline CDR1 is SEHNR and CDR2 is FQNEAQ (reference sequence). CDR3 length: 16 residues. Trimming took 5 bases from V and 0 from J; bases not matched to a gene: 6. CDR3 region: CASSRGQGGSYNEQFF. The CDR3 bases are TGTGCCAGCAGCCGAGGACAGGGAGGCTCCTACAATGAGCAGTTCTTC.

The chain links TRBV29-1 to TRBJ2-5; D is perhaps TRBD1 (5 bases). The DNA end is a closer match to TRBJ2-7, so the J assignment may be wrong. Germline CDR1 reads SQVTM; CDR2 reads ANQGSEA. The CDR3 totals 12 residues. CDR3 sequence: CSVRDSNYEQYF. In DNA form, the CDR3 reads TGCAGCGTTCGCGACAGTAACTACGAGCAGTACTTC.

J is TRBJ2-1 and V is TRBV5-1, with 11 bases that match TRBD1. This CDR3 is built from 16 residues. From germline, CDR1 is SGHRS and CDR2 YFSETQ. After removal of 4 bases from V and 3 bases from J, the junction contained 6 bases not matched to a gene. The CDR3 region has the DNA TGCGCCAGCAGCGATGAGGACAGGGGGCTCTACAATGAGCAGTTCTTC. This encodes CASSDEDRGLYNEQFF.

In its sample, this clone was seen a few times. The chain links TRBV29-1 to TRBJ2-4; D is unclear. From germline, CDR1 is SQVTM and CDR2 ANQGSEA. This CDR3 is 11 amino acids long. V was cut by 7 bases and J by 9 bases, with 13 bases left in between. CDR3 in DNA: TGCAGCGCCCTTGGGCCTGGCATTCAGTACTTC. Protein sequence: CSALGPGIQYF.

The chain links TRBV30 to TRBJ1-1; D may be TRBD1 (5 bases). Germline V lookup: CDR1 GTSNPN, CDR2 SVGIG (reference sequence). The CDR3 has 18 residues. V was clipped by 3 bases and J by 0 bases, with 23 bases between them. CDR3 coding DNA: TGTGCCTGGAGCGCCAGGGATCCATCATTTGAGGTGAACACTGAAGCTTTCTTT. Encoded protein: CAWSARDPSFEVNTEAFF.

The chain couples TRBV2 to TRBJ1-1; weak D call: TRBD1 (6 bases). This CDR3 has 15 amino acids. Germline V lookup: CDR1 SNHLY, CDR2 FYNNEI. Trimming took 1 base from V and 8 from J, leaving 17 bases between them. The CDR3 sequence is CASSEGPPNRVEAFF. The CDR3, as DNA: TGTGCCAGCAGTGAAGGCCCCCCTAACAGGGTAGAAGCTTTCTTT.

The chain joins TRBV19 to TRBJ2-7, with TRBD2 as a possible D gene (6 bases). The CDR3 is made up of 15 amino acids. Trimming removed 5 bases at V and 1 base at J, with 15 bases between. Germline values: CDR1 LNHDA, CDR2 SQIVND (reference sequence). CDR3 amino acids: CASSDPRGKSYEQYF. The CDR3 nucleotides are TGTGCCAGTAGTGACCCTCGGGGGAAGTCCTACGAGCAGTACTTC. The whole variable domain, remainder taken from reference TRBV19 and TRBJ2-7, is DGGITQSPKYLFRKEGQNVTLSCEQNLNHDAMYWYRQDPGQGLRLIYYSQIVNDFQKGDIAEGYSVSREKKESFPLTVTSAQKNPTAFYLCASSDPRGKSYEQYFGPGTRLTVT.

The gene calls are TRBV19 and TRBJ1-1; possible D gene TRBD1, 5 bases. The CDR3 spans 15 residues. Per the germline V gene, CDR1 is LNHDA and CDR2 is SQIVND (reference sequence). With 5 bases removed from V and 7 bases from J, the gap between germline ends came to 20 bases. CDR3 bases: TGTGCCAGTAGTCTTCTGGGGGGGGTTAGGGGTGAAGCTTTCTTT. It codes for CASSLLGGVRGEAFF.

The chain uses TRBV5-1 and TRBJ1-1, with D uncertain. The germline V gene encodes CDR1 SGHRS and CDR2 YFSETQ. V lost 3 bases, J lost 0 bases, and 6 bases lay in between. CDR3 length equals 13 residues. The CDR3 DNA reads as TGCGCCAGCAGCTGGGCAATGAACACTGAAGCTTTCTTT. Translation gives CASSWAMNTEAFF.

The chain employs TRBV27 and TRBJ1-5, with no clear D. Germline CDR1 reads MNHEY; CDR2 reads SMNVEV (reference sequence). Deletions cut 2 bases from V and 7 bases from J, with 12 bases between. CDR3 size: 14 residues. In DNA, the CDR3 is TGTGCCAGCAGTTTAATCTCCCCTGGCCAGCCCCAGCATTTT. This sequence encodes CASSLISPGQPQHF.

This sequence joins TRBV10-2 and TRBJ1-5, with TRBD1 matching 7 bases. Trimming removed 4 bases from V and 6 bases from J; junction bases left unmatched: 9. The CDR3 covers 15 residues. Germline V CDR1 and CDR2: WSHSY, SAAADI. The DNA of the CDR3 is TGCGCCAGCAGTGGGGGGAGACAGGGAAGTCAGCCCCAGCATTTT. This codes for CASSGGRQGSQPQHF.

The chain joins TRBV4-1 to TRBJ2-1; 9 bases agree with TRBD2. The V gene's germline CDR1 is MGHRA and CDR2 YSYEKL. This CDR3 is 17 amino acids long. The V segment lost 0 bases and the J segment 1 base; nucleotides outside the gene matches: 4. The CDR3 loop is CASSQDRTSVSYNEQFF. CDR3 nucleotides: TGCGCCAGCAGCCAAGATCGGACTAGCGTATCCTACAATGAGCAGTTCTTC.

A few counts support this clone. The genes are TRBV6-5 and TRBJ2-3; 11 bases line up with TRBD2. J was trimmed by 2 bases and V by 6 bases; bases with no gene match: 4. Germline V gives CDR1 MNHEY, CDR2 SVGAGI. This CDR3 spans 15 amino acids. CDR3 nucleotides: TGTGCCAGCAGAAAACTAGCGGGAGCCACAGATACGCAGTATTTT. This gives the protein CASRKLAGATDTQYF.

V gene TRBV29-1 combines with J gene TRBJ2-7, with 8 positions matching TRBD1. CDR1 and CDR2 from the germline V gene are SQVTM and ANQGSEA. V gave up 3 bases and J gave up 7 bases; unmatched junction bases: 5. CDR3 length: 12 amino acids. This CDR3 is CSVDQGAGEQYF. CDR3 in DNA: TGCAGCGTTGATCAGGGGGCAGGGGAGCAGTACTTC.

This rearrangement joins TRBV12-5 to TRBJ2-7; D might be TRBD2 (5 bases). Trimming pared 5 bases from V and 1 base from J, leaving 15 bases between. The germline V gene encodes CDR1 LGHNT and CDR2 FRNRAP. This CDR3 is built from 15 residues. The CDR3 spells CASGINPRRSYEQYF. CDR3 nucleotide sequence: TGTGCTAGTGGTATAAACCCCCGGAGGTCCTACGAGCAGTACTTC. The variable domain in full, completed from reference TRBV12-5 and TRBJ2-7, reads DARVTQTPRHKVTEMGQEVTMRCQPILGHNTVFWYRQTMMQGLELLAYFRNRAPLDDSGMPKDRFSAEMPDATLATLKIQPSEPRDSAVYFCASGINPRRSYEQYFGPGTRLTVT.

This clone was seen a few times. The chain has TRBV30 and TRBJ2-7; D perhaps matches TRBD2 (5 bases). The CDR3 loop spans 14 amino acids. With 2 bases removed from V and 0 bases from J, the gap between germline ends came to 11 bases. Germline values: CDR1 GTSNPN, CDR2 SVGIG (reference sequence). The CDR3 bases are TGTGCCTGGAGTCCGGGATACGGCTCCTACGAGCAGTACTTC. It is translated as CAWSPGYGSYEQYF. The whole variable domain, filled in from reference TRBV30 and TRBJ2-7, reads SQTIHQWPATLVQPVGSPLSLECTVEGTSNPNLYWYRQAAGRGLQLLFYSVGIGQISSEVPQNLSASRPQDRQFILSSKKLLLSDSGFYLCAWSPGYGSYEQYFGPGTRLTVT.

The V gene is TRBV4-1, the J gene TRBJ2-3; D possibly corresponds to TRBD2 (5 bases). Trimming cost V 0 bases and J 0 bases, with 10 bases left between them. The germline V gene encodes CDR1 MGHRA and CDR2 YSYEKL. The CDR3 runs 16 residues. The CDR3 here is CASSQDWGASTDTQYF. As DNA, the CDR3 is TGCGCCAGCAGCCAAGATTGGGGAGCTAGCACAGATACGCAGTATTTT.

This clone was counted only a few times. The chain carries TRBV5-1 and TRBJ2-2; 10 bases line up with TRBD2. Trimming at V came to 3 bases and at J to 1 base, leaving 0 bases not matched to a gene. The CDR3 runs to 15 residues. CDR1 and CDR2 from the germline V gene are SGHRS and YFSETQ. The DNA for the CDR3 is TGCGCCAGCAGCTGGACTAGCGGGAACACCGGGGAGCTGTTTTTT. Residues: CASSWTSGNTGELFF.

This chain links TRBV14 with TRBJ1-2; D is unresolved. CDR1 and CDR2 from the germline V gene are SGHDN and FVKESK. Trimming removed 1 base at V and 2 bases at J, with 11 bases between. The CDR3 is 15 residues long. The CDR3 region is CASSQASGWNYGYTF. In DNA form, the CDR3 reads TGTGCCAGCAGCCAAGCGTCCGGTTGGAACTATGGCTACACCTTC.

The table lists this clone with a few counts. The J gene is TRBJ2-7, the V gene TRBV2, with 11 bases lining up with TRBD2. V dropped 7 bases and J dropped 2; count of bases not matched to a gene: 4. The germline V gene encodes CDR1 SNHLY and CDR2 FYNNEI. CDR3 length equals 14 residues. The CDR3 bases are TGTGCCAGCACTGGGACTAGCGGCACCTACGAGCAGTACTTC. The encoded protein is CASTGTSGTYEQYF.

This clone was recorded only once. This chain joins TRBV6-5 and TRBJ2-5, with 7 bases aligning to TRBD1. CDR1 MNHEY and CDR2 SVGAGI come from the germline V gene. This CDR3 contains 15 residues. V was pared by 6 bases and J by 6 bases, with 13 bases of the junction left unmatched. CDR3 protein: CASSRDRSVMKTQYF. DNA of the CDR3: TGTGCCAGCAGCCGGGACAGAAGCGTAATGAAGACCCAGTACTTC.

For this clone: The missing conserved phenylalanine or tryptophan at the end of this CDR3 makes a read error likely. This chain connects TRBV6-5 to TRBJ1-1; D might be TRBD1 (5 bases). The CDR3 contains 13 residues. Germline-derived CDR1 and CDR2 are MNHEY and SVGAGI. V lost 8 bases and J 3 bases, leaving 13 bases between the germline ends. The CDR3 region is CASGRQTDTEAFL. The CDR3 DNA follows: TGTGCCAGCGGCCGTCAGACAGACACTGAAGCTTTCCTT.

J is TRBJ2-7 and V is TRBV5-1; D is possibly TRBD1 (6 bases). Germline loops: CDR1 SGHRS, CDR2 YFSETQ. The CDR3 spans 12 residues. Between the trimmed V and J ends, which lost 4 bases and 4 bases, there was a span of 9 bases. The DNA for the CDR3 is TGCGCCAGCAGCCGGGACATTTACGAGCAGTACTTC. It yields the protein CASSRDIYEQYF. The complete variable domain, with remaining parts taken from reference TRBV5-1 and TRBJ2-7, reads KAGVTQTPRYLIKTRGQQVTLSCSPISGHRSVSWYQQTPGQGLQFLFEYFSETQRNKGNFPGRFSGRQFSNSRSEMNVSTLELGDSALYLCASSRDIYEQYFGPGTRLTVT.

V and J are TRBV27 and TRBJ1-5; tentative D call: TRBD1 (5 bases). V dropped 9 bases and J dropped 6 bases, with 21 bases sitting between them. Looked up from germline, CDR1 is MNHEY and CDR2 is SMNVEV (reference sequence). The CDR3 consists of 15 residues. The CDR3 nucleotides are TGTGCCAGTAGTCTTCAGGGACTCCCGGTTCAGCCCCAGCATTTT. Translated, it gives CASSLQGLPVQPQHF.

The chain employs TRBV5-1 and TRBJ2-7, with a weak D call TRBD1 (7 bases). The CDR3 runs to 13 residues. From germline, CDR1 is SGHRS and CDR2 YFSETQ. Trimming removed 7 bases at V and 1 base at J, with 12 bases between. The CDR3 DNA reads TGCGCCAGCCGACAGGGAGGTTCCTACGAGCAGTACTTC. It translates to CASRQGGSYEQYF.

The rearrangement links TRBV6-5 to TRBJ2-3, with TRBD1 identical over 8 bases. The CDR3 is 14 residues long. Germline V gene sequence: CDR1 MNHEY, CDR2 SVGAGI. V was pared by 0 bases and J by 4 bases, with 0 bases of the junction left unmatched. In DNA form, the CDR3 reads TGTGCCAGCAGTTACTCGACAGGGGCAGATACGCAGTATTTT. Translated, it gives CASSYSTGADTQYF.

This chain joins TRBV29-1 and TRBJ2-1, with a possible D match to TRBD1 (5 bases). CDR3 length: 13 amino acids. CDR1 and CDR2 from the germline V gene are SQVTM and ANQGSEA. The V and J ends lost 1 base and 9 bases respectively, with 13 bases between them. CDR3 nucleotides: TGCAGCGTTGAAGTAGGGCAGGGTATTGAGCAGTTCTTC. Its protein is CSVEVGQGIEQFF.

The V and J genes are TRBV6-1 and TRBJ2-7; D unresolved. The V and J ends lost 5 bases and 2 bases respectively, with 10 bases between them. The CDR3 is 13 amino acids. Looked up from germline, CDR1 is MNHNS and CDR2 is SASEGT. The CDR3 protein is CASSLGLAYEQYF. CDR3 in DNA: TGTGCCAGCAGTCTAGGTCTCGCCTACGAGCAGTACTTC.

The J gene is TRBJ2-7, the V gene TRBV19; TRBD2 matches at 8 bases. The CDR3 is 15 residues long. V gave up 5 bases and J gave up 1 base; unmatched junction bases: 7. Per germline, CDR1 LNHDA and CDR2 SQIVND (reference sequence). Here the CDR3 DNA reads TGTGCCAGTAGTGAGACTAGCGACCGTTCCTACGAGCAGTACTTC. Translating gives CASSETSDRSYEQYF.

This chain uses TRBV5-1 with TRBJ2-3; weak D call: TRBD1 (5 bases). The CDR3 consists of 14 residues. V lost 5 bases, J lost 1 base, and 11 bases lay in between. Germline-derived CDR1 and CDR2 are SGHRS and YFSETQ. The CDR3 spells CASRGGAGTDTQYF. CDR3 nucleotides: TGCGCCAGCAGAGGTGGGGCTGGCACAGATACGCAGTATTTT.